What follows describes a single T cell receptor beta chain. The record originates from a study of blood T cell repertoires in COVID-19. Whole-study context: There were acute and convalescent COVID-19 samples, and they came from the United States, Italy and Spain. PBMCs, B-cell-depleted T cells, or T cells were the source of the cDNA or gDNA that made up the material.

Under the authors' procedure: Amplification from reference gene primers served as the basis for estimated nucleated cell counts. The protocol was immunoSEQ multiplex PCR, while the TCRdb copy is restricted to in-frame clones and leaves out a portion. V and J calls and clone size are given by that table; D and trimming were obtained from the DNA. This table holds around 250,000 clones, over 80% found once. The sequenced material came from peripheral blood. The receptor was derived from a man aged 30 to 45 who had recovered from COVID-19.

This CDR3 is CASSVDGGYQPQHF. The CDR3 DNA follows: TGTGCCAGCAGCGTAGATGGCGGCTATCAGCCCCAGCATTTT. The chain couples TRBV9 to TRBJ1-5; no definite D call. The CDR3 covers 14 residues. Germline CDR1 reads SGDLS; CDR2 reads YYNGEE. V was cut by 0 bases and J by 5 bases, with 9 bases left in between.